This is a list of T cell receptor beta chains from one sample in a study of blood T cell repertoires in COVID-19. TCRdb's copy holds only in-frame clones and misses some; the assay was immunoSEQ multiplex PCR. The top ten hold 0.7% to 1% of the sample, which has roughly 120,000 clones, around four fifths seen once. The specimen sequenced was peripheral blood. The source of these receptors is a woman between 65 and 79 years old with acute or convalescent COVID-19. CDR3s include the opening cysteine and the closing phenylalanine or tryptophan. Fields, in order: clone size, D gene, J gene, V gene, CDR3 protein, CDR3 DNA. A D gene is named only where the DNA matches it firmly. Clone size is stated in some rows and not others, as once, few, many or a class when expanded.

-,-,TRBJ2-2,TRBV6-5,CASSYSGMNTGELFF,TGTGCCAGCAGTTATTCGGGTATGAACACCGGGGAGCTGTTTTTT
-,-,TRBJ1-1,TRBV6-5,CASSTQGRGNTEAFF,TGTGCCAGCAGTACCCAAGGACGGGGGAACACTGAAGCTTTCTTT
-,TRBD1,TRBJ1-5,TRBV28,CASSPGQGTQPQHF,TGTGCCAGCAGTCCCGGACAGGGTACTCAGCCCCAGCATTTT
once,TRBD2,TRBJ2-1,TRBV9,CASSGRLAGVPNEQFF,TGTGCCAGCAGCGGGAGACTAGCGGGGGTACCCAATGAGCAGTTCTTC
once,-,TRBJ2-7,TRBV6-5,CASRKGYRVEQYF,TGTGCCAGCAGGAAGGGGTACAGGGTGGAGCAGTACTTC
once,-,TRBJ2-7,TRBV10-1,CASSEDLGGPGDEQYF,TGCGCCAGCAGTGAAGATCTTGGCGGCCCGGGAGACGAGCAGTACTTC
-,-,TRBJ1-1,TRBV28,CASSLRWANTEAFF,TGTGCCAGCAGTCTCAGGTGGGCGAACACTGAAGCTTTCTTT
-,-,TRBJ2-7,TRBV7-6,CASSFLNVAGSYEQYF,TGTGCCAGCAGCTTTCTTAATGTTGCAGGTTCCTACGAGCAGTACTTC
-,-,TRBJ1-3,TRBV28,CASSLVRSSGNTIYF,TGTGCCAGCAGTTTAGTACGGAGCTCTGGAAACACCATATATTTT
-,-,TRBJ2-5,TRBV12-3/TRBV12-4,CASSLQATGTQYF,TGTGCCAGCAGTTTACAGGCGACAGGGACCCAGTACTTC
once,-,TRBJ2-3,TRBV12-3/TRBV12-4,CASRTNRLDTQYF,TGTGCCAGCAGGACTAACCGGCTCGATACGCAGTATTTT
-,-,TRBJ2-3,TRBV3-1/TRBV3-2,CASSQGSSSSNTQYF,TGTGCCAGCAGCCAAGGGAGCTCATCCTCGAATACGCAGTATTTT
few,TRBD1,TRBJ2-1,TRBV7-8,CASNAGTVGNEQFF,TGTGCCAGCAACGCCGGGACAGTCGGCAATGAGCAGTTCTTC
-,TRBD1,TRBJ2-7,TRBV29-1,CSGGQGHEQYF,TGCAGCGGGGGACAGGGCCACGAGCAGTACTTC
-,TRBD2,TRBJ2-7,TRBV7-3,CASSRVAGVGEQYF,TGTGCCAGCAGCCGAGTAGCGGGAGTGGGGGAGCAGTACTTC
-,-,TRBJ2-7,TRBV29-1,CSVVYPQGAYEQYF,TGCAGCGTTGTGTACCCACAGGGAGCCTACGAGCAGTACTTC
-,-,TRBJ1-5,TRBV19,CASKTDTGNGNQPQHF,TGTGCCAGTAAGACCGATACAGGGAATGGCAATCAGCCCCAGCATTTT
once,TRBD1,TRBJ2-1,TRBV5-1,CASSGTGGFNEQFF,TGCGCCAGCAGCGGGACAGGGGGGTTTAATGAGCAGTTCTTC